The present TCR beta chain was sequenced within a study of hypomethylating agent response in myelodysplastic syndrome (dated by TCRdb to the early 2020s). Broadly, across the study: The hypomethylating agent given was azacitidine in about 70% of the 11 patients and decitabine in 3 of 11 patients. Response was defined as complete response or hematologic improvement, and patients meeting neither criterion were classed as non-responders. A mean patient age of around 70 +/- 6 years was recorded, and a diploid cytogenetic profile was observed most commonly. About 5 patients did not respond, whereas about six responded with either complete response or hematologic improvement. TET2 mutation was identified most frequently, being present in about 45% of the 11 patients. The cohort included several male and a couple of female myelodysplastic syndrome patients.

Bulk bone marrow was analyzed, and T-cell subsets were not sorted. Immunosequencing of the TCR beta CDR3 regions was performed on bone marrow from under 13 myelodysplastic syndrome patients before and after hypomethylating agent therapy. Each patient contributed a baseline bone marrow plus two to three bone marrows at different post-treatment timepoints for longitudinal repertoire tracking. Whole bone marrow served as the source for genomic DNA extraction, with DNA quality checked using TapeStation, NanoDrop OneC and PicoGreen assays. The library was made by the immunoSEQ multiplex PCR assay. Survey resolution was used, with two replicates of about 200 ng each, totaling about 400 ng of DNA per sample. The hsTCRB kit detected rearranged TCRB sequences in genomic DNA using multiplex PCR primers targeting V and J genes. To amplify the CDR3 region, the first PCR ran for around 30 cycles with the QIAGEN Multiplex PCR Kit. A second PCR of 7 to 8 cycles attached sample barcodes and Illumina adapters to each replicate. Pooled libraries were quantified using a QuantStudio 6 and the KAPA library quantification kit. Roughly 15 pM of pooled libraries was sequenced on an Illumina MiSeq using 156-cycle single-end reads plus a 15-cycle index read. The study's own analysis went as follows. Of 168,753 unique clonotypes, 1.5% to 2% were flagged by VDJdb annotation as previously reported viral-epitope-specific. Raw reads were processed by the immunoSEQ Data Assistant and immunoSEQ Analyzer into normalized, annotated TCRB repertoires. Clonotype analysis used the immunarch R package version 0.6.5 and BioAnalyzer. Before richness was estimated, every repertoire was downsampled to the clone count of the smallest repertoire. Fisher's exact tests classified clonotypes as expanded, contracted or novel, with novel meaning zero frequency before treatment. Significantly changed CDR3 beta sequences were clustered with GLIPH2 at simulation_depth=1000 and kmer_min_depth=3, and CDR3s shorter than five residues were left out. In its TCRdb copy, this immuneACCESS table keeps in-frame sequences only and misses some clones. Where compared with another copy, unresolved V genes explain less than half of these, and the others have no known cause. V and J calls and clone size are those listed in that table; D and trimming were worked out from the DNA. The sample profile shows around 3,000 clones; roughly four fifths of them were found once. The ten biggest clones cover 25% to 30% of the sample.

To note about this clone: Its recognized antigen is unknown. Base qualities were left out, and no much larger clone turns up one base away.

Points the paper makes about the study in general: Healthy control donors were not age-matched to MDS patients, which could have impacted the MDS versus healthy comparison. Possible recognition of novel MDS antigens by the shared GLIPH2 clusters was not confirmed, and experimental validation of that possible recognition is needed. Novel clonotypes were found to emerge more often in responders, whereas more contracted clonotypes were observed in non-responders after treatment. Only 10 to 12 patients were analyzed, so the study cohort was small. Richness, rarefaction diversity and clonality did not change significantly after hypomethylating agent treatment, across all patients or within response groups.

The material sequenced was bone marrow, taken before or after starting hypomethylating agent treatment for myelodysplastic syndrome (not recorded which). This TCR was recovered from a human donor with myelodysplastic syndrome.

The DNA reads as follows: TGCAGCGTAGGAGAGGGAGCGAACACCGGGGAGCTGTTTTTT. It specifies CSVGEGANTGELFF. The rearranged segments are TRBV29-1 and TRBJ2-2; TRBD2 is a possible D gene, resting on 5 matching bases. Counted from cysteine to phenylalanine, this CDR3 has 14 amino acids. The CDR3 DNA has 42 bases and is translated from base 1. Per the germline V gene, SQVTM is the CDR1 and ANQGSEA is the CDR2. Deletion took 6 bases off V and 0 bases off J, with a span of 11 bases between the germline ends.